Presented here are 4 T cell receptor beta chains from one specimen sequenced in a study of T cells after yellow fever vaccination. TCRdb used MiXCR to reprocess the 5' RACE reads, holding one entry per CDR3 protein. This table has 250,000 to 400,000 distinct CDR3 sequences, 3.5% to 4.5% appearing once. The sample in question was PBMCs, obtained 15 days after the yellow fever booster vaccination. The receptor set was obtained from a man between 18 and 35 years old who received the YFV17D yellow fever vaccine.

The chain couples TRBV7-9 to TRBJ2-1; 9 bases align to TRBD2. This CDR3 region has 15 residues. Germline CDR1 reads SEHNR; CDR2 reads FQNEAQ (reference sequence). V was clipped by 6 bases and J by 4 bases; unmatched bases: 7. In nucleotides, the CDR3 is TGTGCCAGCAGTCCACCGGGACTAGCTTACAATGAGCAGTTCTTC. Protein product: CASSPPGLAYNEQFF.

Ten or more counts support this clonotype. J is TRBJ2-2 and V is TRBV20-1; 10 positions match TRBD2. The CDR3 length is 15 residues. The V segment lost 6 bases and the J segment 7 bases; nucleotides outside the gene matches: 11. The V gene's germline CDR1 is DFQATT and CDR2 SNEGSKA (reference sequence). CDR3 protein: CSAMATSGVGGELFF. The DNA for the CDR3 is TGCAGTGCCATGGCCACTAGCGGGGTAGGCGGGGAGCTGTTTTTT.

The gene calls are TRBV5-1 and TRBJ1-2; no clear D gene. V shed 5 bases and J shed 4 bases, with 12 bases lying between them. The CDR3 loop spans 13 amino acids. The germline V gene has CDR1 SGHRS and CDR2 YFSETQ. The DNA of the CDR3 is TGCGCCAGCAGGGAAGGGTCAGGCTATGGCTACACCTTC. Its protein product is CASREGSGYGYTF.

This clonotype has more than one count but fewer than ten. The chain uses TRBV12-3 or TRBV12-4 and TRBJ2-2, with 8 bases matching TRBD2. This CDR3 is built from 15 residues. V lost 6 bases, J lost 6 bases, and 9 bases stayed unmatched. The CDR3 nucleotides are TGTGCCAGCAGCGTGAGGGGACTAGTAGCCGGGGAGCTGTTTTTT. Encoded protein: CASSVRGLVAGELFF.